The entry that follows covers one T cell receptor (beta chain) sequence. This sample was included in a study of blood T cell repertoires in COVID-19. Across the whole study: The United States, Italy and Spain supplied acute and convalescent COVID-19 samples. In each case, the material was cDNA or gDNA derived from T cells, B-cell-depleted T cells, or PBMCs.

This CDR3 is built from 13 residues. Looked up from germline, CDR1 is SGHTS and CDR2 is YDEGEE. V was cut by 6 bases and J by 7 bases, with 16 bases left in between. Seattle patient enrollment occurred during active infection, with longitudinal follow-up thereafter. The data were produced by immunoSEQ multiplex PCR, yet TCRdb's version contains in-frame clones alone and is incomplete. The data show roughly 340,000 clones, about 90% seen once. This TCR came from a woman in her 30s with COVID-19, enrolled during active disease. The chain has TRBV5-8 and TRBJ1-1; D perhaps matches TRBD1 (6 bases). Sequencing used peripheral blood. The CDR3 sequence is CASTHRVRGEAFF. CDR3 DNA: TGTGCCAGCACCCACAGGGTTAGGGGTGAAGCTTTCTTT.